This T cell receptor beta chain was captured by sequencing in a study of Graves' ophthalmopathy and Graves' hyperthyroidism. General study findings and limits: Ophthalmopathy progression was predicted by the model at approximately 70% sensitivity and about 79% specificity.

Regarding this clonotype: Its antigen is undetermined.

Diagnoses were established from clinical symptoms, serum thyroxine, TRAb, thyroid ultrasound and orbital computed tomography. V lost 1 base and J lost 7, with 17 bases in between. This CDR3 spans 15 amino acids. CDR1 is SGHVS and CDR2 is FQNEAQ in the germline V gene. RNA served as the template for amplifying TCR beta CDR3 regions. RT-PCR with HTBI primers came first, then second-round multiplex PCR. Via MiXCR, TCRdb re-called the multiplex PCR reads, giving one row per CDR3 protein. In the table there are about 620,000 distinct CDR3 sequences, over 20% of which are singletons. The clonotype was recovered from a woman under 30 with stable Graves' hyperthyroidism. Some clones in this sample may be carry-over from other donors' samples. Sequencing used peripheral blood. The chain uses TRBV7-8 and TRBJ2-7; D is possibly TRBD1 (6 bases). DNA of the CDR3: TGTGCCAGCAGCTTAGAACTACAGGGCGCCCGAGAGCAGTACTTC. It codes for CASSLELQGAREQYF.